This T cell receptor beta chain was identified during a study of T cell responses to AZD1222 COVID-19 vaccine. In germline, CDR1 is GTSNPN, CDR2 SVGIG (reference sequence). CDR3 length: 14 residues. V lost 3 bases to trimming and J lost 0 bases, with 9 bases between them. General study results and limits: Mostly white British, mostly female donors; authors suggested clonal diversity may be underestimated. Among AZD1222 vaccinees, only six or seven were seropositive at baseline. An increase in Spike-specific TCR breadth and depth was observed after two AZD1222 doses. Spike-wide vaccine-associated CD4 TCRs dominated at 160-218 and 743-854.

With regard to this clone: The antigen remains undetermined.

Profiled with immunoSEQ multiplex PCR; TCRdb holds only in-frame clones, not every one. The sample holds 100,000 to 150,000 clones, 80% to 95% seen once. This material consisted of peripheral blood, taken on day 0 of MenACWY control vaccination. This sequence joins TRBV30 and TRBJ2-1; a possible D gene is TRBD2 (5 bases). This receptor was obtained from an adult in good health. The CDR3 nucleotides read TGTGCCTGGAGCCGGGATAGCTCCTACAATGAGCAGTTCTTC. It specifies CAWSRDSSYNEQFF.